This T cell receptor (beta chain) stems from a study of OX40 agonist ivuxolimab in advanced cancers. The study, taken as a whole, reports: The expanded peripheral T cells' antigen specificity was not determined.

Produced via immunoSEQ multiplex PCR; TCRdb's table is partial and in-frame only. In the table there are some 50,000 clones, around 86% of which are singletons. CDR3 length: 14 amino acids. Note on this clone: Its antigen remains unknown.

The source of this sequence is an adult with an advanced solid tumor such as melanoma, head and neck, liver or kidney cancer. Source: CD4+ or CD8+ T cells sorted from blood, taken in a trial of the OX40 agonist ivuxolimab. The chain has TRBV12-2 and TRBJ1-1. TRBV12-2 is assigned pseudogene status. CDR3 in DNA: TGTGCAAGTCGCGGAAAGGAGGGGTCCACTGAAGCTTTCTTT. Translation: CASRGKEGSTEAFF.